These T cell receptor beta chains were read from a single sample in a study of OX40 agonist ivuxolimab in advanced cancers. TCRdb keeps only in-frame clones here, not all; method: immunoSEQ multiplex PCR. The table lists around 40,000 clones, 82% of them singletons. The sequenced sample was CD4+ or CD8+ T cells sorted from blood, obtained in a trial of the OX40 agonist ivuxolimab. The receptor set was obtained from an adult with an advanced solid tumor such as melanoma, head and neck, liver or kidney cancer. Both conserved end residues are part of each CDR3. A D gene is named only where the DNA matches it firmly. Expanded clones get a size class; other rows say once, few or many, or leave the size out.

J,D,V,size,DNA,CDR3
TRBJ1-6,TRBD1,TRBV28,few,TGTGCCAGCAGTGATACAGGGGAATCACCCCTCCACTTT,CASSDTGESPLHF
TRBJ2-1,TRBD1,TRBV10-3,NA,TGTGCCATCAGTGAGTATTTGGACAGGGGTAATGAGCAGTTCTTC,CAISEYLDRGNEQFF
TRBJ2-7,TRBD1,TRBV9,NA,TGTGCCAGCAGCACGGGACAGGGGGCTTACGAGCAGTACTTC,CASSTGQGAYEQYF
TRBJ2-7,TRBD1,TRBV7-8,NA,TGTGCCAGCAGCTTATCAGGGACAGGTGTCTACGAGCAGTACTTC,CASSLSGTGVYEQYF
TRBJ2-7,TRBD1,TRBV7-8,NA,TGTGCCAGCAGCAAGACAGGGGACTACGAGCAGTACTTC,CASSKTGDYEQYF
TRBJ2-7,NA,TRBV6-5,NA,TGTGCCAGCAGTTTCACTACAGGGTGGGACGAGCAGTACTTC,CASSFTTGWDEQYF
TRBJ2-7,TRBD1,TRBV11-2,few,TGTGCCAGCAGCCCGGGACAGGGGTCCTACGAGCAGTACTTC,CASSPGQGSYEQYF
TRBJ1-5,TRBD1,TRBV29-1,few,TGCAGCGCCCAAGCAGGGGGGGGTCAGCCCCAGCATTTT,CSAQAGGGQPQHF
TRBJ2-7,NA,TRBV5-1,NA,TGCGCCAGCAGCTTGTTATCCCCAGGGGCCGACGAGCAGTACTTC,CASSLLSPGADEQYF
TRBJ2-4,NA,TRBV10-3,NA,TGTGCCATCAGTGAGTCTTTCAGTGGGGTAACCAAAAACATTCAGTACTTC,CAISESFSGVTKNIQYF
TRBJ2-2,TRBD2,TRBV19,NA,TGTGCCAGTATCGGCCGACCGGGACTAGCGGGACCCGGGGAGCTGTTTTTT,CASIGRPGLAGPGELFF
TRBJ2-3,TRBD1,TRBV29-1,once,TGCAGCGTGGGAGGTGCGGGACAGGGAATAGATACGCAGTATTTT,CSVGGAGQGIDTQYF
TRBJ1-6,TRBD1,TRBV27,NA,TGTGCCAGCAGTTTCCGGGACAGGGCTTCACCCCTCCACTTT,CASSFRDRASPLHF
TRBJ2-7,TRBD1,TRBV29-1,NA,TGCAGCGCTGACACCCGGGACAGCTCCTACGAGCAGTACTTC,CSADTRDSSYEQYF
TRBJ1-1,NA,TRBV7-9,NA,TGTGCCAGCAGTCGAACAGGGAACACTGAAGCTTTCTTT,CASSRTGNTEAFF
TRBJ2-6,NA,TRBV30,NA,TGTGCCTGGAGTCTCGGAGGGGTTAAGTCTGGGGCCAACGTCCTGACTTTC,CAWSLGGVKSGANVLTF
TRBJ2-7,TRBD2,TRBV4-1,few,TGCGCCAGCAGCCAGACCGGACTAGCGGGAGCCCTGGCCTACGAGCAGTACTTC,CASSQTGLAGALAYEQYF
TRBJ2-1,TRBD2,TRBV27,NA,TGTGCCAGCAATAATTGGGAGGGCGATGAGCAGTTCTTC,CASNNWEGDEQFF
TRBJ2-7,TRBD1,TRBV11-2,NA,TGTGCCAGCAGCTTAGCAGGGGGCGCCTACGAGCAGTACTTC,CASSLAGGAYEQYF
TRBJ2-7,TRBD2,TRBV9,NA,TGTGCCAGCAGCGTAGGCGGGAGGGGTTACGAGCAGTACTTC,CASSVGGRGYEQYF
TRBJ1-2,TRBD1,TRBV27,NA,TGTGCCAGCGGACAGGGCACTCTCTATGGCTACACCTTC,CASGQGTLYGYTF
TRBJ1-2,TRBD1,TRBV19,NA,TGTGCCAGTAGTAAAGCCGGACAGGGAGGATATGGCTACACCTTC,CASSKAGQGGYGYTF
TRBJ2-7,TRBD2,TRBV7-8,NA,TGTGCCAGCAGCTCGGGACTAGAGCCCTACGAGCAGTACTTC,CASSSGLEPYEQYF
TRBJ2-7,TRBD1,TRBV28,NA,TGTGCCAGCAGTTTTTGGGACAGGGAGTACGAGCAGTACTTC,CASSFWDREYEQYF
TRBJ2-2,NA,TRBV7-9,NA,TGTGCCAGCAGCTTACCACTGTGGAGCCGCAGGGGCACCGGGGAGCTGTTTTTT,CASSLPLWSRRGTGELFF
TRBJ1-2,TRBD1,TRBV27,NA,TGTGCCAGCAGTCCCATAGGACAGGGTGTTGGCTACACCTTC,CASSPIGQGVGYTF